Presented here are 12 T cell receptor beta chains from one specimen sequenced in a study of OX40 agonist ivuxolimab in advanced cancers. Library method: the immunoSEQ multiplex PCR assay. The clones in this table, taken by TCRdb from immuneACCESS, are in-frame only. Not every clone is retained; where verified, under half of the shortfall comes from an unresolved V gene, and the cause of the rest is unknown. The sample profile shows about 80,000 clones; around nine tenths of them were found once. The ten top clones hold roughly 5% of the sample. The sequenced sample was CD4+ or CD8+ T cells sorted from blood, obtained in a trial of the OX40 agonist ivuxolimab. These receptors all come from an adult with an advanced solid tumor such as melanoma, head and neck, liver or kidney cancer.

The rearrangement links TRBV29-1 to TRBJ2-5; D is possibly TRBD2 (6 bases). This CDR3 has 12 residues. The V end lost 7 bases, the J end lost 1 base, and 10 bases lay between the germline ends. The germline V gene encodes CDR1 SQVTM and CDR2 ANQGSEA. CDR3 sequence: CSGGTLQETQYF. Written as DNA, the CDR3 is TGCAGCGGGGGGACTCTCCAAGAGACCCAGTACTTC.

The chain recombines TRBV2 with TRBJ1-1; 8 nucleotides match TRBD1. With 10 bases clipped from V and 5 bases from J, the junction kept 9 bases outside the gene matches. The CDR3 loop spans 13 amino acids. Germline values: CDR1 SNHLY, CDR2 FYNNEI. DNA of the CDR3: TGTGCCACCACACAGGGGGTGAGGACTGAAGCTTTCTTT. Translated, it gives CATTQGVRTEAFF.

This clone was seen only a few times. The chain is built from TRBV11-2 and TRBJ2-2, with 7 positions matching TRBD2. Germline values: CDR1 SGHAT, CDR2 FQNNGV. V dropped 5 bases and J dropped 5; count of bases not matched to a gene: 11. This CDR3 spans 16 amino acids. CDR3 protein: CASSPRDYQTTGELFF. The CDR3 DNA reads as TGTGCCAGCAGCCCCCGGGACTATCAAACGACCGGGGAGCTGTTTTTT.

The rearrangement links TRBV15 to TRBJ2-7; 7 bases align to TRBD1. Germline V gene lookup returns CDR1 LNHNV and CDR2 YYDKDF (reference sequence). The J segment lost 3 bases and the V segment lost 1 base, leaving 6 bases of the junction unmatched. This CDR3 is built from 15 residues. CDR3 sequence reads: CATSRGQTGIYEQYF. The CDR3 DNA follows: TGTGCCACCAGCAGAGGTCAGACAGGGATCTACGAGCAGTACTTC.

The CDR3 DNA is TGTGCCAGCAGTGAAGCGCCGGGACAGGGGGCCGGACAGCCCCAGCATTTT. Protein sequence: CASSEAPGQGAGQPQHF. The J gene is TRBJ1-5, the V gene TRBV2; 12 nucleotides agree with TRBD1. With V trimmed by 0 bases and J by 7 bases, 7 bases remained unmatched. The CDR3 covers 17 residues. Germline V lookup: CDR1 SNHLY, CDR2 FYNNEI.

The chain combines TRBV21-1 with TRBJ2-4; no DNA check was done on the table's D call, TRBD2. TRBV21-1 is termed a pseudogene. This CDR3 comprises 17 residues. The CDR3: CASSPPGGRLAKNIQYF. In DNA, the CDR3 is TGTGCCAGCAGCCCGCCGGGGGGCAGACTAGCCAAAAACATTCAGTACTTC.

The rearrangement links TRBV2 to TRBJ2-5, with D maybe TRBD2 (6 bases). The J call may not be correct, given that the DNA end is closer to TRBJ2-7. CDR3 length equals 14 residues. Germline loops: CDR1 SNHLY, CDR2 FYNNEI. CDR3: CASSEYQEGYEQYF. The CDR3, as DNA: TGTGCCAGCAGTGAATATCAGGAGGGGTACGAGCAGTACTTC.

This clone was counted a single time. The chain is built from TRBV19 and TRBJ2-1; D possibly corresponds to TRBD1 (5 bases). Germline-derived CDR1 and CDR2 are LNHDA and SQIVND (reference sequence). This CDR3 comprises 13 residues. V was shortened by 5 bases and J by 7 bases, with 12 bases between the two germline ends. As DNA, the CDR3 is TGTGCCAGTAGTTGGGGCGTCGAGAATGAGCAGTTCTTC. Translation: CASSWGVENEQFF.

The chain recombines TRBV11-2 with TRBJ1-1; no reliable D call. V lost 2 bases and J lost 6, with 10 bases in between. Germline V CDR1 and CDR2: SGHAT, FQNNGV. CDR3 size: 13 residues. The DNA for the CDR3 is TGTGCCAGCAGCTTATCTCCCGAGGCTGAAGCTTTCTTT. Protein product: CASSLSPEAEAFF. Using reference TRBV11-2 and TRBJ1-1 for the parts outside the CDR3, the full variable domain is EAGVAQSPRYKIIEKRQSVAFWCNPISGHATLYWYQQILGQGPKLLIQFQNNGVVDDSQLPKDRFSAERLKGVDSTLKIQPAKLEDSAVYLCASSLSPEAEAFFGQGTRLTVV.

This clone was counted a single time. The genes are TRBV6-6 and TRBJ2-3; 7 nucleotides line up with TRBD2. Losses at the gene ends were 4 bases for V and 2 bases for J; bases not matched to a gene: 9. CDR3 length: 16 residues. Looked up from germline, CDR1 is MNHNY and CDR2 is SVGAGI (reference sequence). CDR3 coding DNA: TGTGCCAGCAGTTCGCTACTAGCGACCTACACAGATACGCAGTATTTT. Translation gives CASSSLLATYTDTQYF.

The V call is TRBV30, the J call TRBJ1-6, with D perhaps matching TRBD1 (5 bases). The CDR3 spans 13 residues. Trimming cost V 0 bases and J 9 bases, with 9 bases left between them. Per germline, CDR1 GTSNPN and CDR2 SVGIG (reference sequence). The CDR3 is CAWSVGGGSPLHF. The DNA for the CDR3 is TGTGCCTGGAGTGTGGGGGGAGGTTCACCCCTCCACTTT. The full variable domain, its missing parts supplied by reference TRBV30 and TRBJ1-6, is SQTIHQWPATLVQPVGSPLSLECTVEGTSNPNLYWYRQAAGRGLQLLFYSVGIGQISSEVPQNLSASRPQDRQFILSSKKLLLSDSGFYLCAWSVGGGSPLHFGNGTRLTVT.

This clone was observed a single time. V usage is TRBV6-6 and J usage is TRBJ1-5; 9 bases map to TRBD1. The germline gives CDR1 MNHNY, CDR2 SVGAGI (reference sequence). V shed 4 bases and J 7 bases; nucleotides not matched to a gene: 5. The CDR3 is made up of 14 amino acids. CDR3 DNA: TGTGCCAGCAGTTCTGGACAGGGGTACCAGCCCCAGCATTTT. It translates to CASSSGQGYQPQHF.